A single sample is the source of the 4 T cell receptor beta chains below, sequenced in a study of blood T cell repertoires in COVID-19. The data were produced by immunoSEQ multiplex PCR, yet TCRdb's version contains in-frame clones alone and is incomplete. The sample consists of 150,000 to 200,000 clones, about 83% of them appearing once. Specimen: peripheral blood. All receptors come from a woman aged 70 to 79 with COVID-19, enrolled during active disease.

This clone was seen a few times. The J gene is TRBJ1-1, the V gene TRBV19; no reliable D call. The length of the CDR3 is 12 residues. V was shortened by 5 bases and J by 0 bases, with 4 bases between the two germline ends. Per the germline V gene, CDR1 is LNHDA and CDR2 is SQIVND (reference sequence). The CDR3 is CASSLVNTEAFF. CDR3 nucleotides: TGTGCCAGTAGTCTCGTGAACACTGAAGCTTTCTTT.

The chain joins TRBV25-1 to TRBJ2-7; the match to TRBD2 covers 10 bases. The CDR3 consists of 16 residues. Germline V gives CDR1 MGHDK, CDR2 SYGVNS. V lost 3 bases, J lost 4 bases, and 9 bases stayed unmatched. DNA of the CDR3: TGTGCCAGCAGTGACTCAAGCGGGAGGGCCATATACGAGCAGTACTTC. Protein sequence: CASSDSSGRAIYEQYF.

This chain joins TRBV7-3 and TRBJ2-5, with D tentatively TRBD2 (5 bases). The V and J ends lost 1 base and 5 bases respectively, with 8 bases between them. Germline assignment: CDR1 SGHTA and CDR2 FQGTGA. CDR3 length: 13 residues. The CDR3 loop is CASSLSSVETQYF. As DNA, the CDR3 is TGTGCCAGCAGCTTAAGTAGCGTCGAGACCCAGTACTTC.

CDR3 residues: CASSLDSSTGELFF. The CDR3 DNA sequence: TGCGCCAGCAGCTTGGACTCCTCCACCGGGGAGCTGTTTTTT. The rearrangement joins TRBV5-1 to TRBJ2-2; D unresolved. V lost 0 bases to trimming and J lost 4 bases, with 7 bases between them. The CDR3 spans 14 residues. Germline CDR1 reads SGHRS; CDR2 reads YFSETQ.